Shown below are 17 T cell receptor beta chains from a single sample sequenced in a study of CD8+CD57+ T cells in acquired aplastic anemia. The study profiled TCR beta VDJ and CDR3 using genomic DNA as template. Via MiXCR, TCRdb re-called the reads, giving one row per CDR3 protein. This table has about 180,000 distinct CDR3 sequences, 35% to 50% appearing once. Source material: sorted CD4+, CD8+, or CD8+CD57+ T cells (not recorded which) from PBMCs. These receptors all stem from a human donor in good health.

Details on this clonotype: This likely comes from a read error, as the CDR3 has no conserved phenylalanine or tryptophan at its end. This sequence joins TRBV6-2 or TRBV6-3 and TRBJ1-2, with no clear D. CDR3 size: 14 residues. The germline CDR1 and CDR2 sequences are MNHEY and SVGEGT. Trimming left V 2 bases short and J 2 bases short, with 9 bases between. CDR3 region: CASSYRVPNYGYTC. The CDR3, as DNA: TGTGCCAGCAGTTACAGGGTGCCAAACTATGGCTACACCTGC.

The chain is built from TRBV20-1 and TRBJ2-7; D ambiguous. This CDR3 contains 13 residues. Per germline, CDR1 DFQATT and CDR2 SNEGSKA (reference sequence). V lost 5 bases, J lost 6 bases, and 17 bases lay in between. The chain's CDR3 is CSAGSDSIGEQYF. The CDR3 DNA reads TGCAGTGCTGGGTCCGACTCGATAGGCGAGCAGTACTTC.

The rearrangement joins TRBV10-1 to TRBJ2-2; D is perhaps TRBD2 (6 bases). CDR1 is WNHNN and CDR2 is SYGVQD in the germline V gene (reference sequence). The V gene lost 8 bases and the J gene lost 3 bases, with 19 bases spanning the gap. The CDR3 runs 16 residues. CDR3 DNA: TGCGCCAGCGGGGCGGAGGGCAAGGACTACACCGGGGAGCTGTTTTTT. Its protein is CASGAEGKDYTGELFF.

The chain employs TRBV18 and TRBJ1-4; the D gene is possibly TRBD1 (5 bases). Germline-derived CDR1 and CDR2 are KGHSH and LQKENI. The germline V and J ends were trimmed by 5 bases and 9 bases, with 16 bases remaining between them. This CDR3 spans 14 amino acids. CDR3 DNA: TGTGCCAGCTCATCCGGAGGGGAAGGGAAAAAACTGTTTTTT. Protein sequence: CASSSGGEGKKLFF.

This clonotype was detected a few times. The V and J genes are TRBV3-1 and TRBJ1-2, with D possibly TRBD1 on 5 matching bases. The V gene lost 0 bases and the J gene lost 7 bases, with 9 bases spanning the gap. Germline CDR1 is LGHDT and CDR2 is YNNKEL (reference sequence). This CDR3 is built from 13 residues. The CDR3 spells CASSQEGRGGYTF. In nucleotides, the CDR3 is TGTGCCAGCAGCCAAGAGGGGAGGGGTGGCTACACCTTC.

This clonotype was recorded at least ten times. The CDR3 nucleotides are TGTGCCAGTAGACACACCGGGGAGCTGTTTTTT. Protein: CASRHTGELFF. The V gene is TRBV19, the J gene TRBJ2-2; no reliable D call. The germline CDR1 and CDR2 sequences are LNHDA and SQIVND (reference sequence). The CDR3 has 11 residues. Trimming removed 6 bases at V and 3 bases at J, with 2 bases between.

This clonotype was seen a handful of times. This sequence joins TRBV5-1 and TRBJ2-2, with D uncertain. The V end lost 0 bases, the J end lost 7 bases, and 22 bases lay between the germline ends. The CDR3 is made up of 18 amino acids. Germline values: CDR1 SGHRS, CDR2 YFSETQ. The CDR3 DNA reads TGCGCCAGCAGCTTGGTGGCGCTCGGGTACGGTCCGGTCGGGGAGCTGTTTTTT. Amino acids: CASSLVALGYGPVGELFF.

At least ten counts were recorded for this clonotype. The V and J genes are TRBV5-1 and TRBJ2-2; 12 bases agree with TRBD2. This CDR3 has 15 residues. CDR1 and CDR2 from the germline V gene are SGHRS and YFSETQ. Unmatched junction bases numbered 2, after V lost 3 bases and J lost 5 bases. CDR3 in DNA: TGCGCCAGCAGCTCGACTAGCGGGAGTACCGGGGAGCTGTTTTTT. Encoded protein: CASSSTSGSTGELFF.

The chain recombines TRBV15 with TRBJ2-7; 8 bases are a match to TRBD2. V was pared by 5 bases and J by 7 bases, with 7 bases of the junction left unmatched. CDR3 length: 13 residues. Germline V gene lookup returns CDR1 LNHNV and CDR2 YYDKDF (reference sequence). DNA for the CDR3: TGTGCCACCAGCCAAACGGGAGGGTATGAGCAGTACTTC. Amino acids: CATSQTGGYEQYF. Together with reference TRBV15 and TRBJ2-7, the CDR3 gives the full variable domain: DAMVIQNPRYQVTQFGKPVTLSCSQTLNHNVMYWYQQKSSQAPKLLFHYYDKDFNNEADTPDNFQSRRPNTSFCFLDIRSPGLGDTAMYLCATSQTGGYEQYFGPGTRLTVT.

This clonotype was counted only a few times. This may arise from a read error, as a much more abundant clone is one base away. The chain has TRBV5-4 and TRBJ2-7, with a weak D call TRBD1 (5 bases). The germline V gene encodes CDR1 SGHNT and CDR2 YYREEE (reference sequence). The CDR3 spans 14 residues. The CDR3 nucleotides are TGTGCCGGCAGCTCGGCGGACACCACGTACGAGCAGTACTTC. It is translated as CAGSSADTTYEQYF.

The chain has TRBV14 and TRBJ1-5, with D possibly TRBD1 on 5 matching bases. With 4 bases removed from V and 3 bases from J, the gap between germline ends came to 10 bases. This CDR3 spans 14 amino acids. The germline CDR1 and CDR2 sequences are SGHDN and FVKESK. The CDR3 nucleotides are TGTGCCAGCAGCCGGGCAGGGAACAATCAGCCCCAGCATTTT. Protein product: CASSRAGNNQPQHF.

The CDR3 DNA reads TGTGCCAGTAGCCATGGGACGGGCTATAATTCACCCCTCCACTTT. The encoded protein is CASSHGTGYNSPLHF. V is TRBV19 and J is TRBJ1-6, with D perhaps matching TRBD1 (5 bases). Germline V gives CDR1 LNHDA, CDR2 SQIVND (reference sequence). V lost 6 bases, J lost 3 bases, and 12 bases lay in between. This CDR3 comprises 15 residues.

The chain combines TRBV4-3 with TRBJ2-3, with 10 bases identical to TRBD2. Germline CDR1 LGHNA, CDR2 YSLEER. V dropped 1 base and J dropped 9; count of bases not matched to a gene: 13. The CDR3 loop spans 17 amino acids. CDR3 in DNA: TGCGCCAGCAGCCAAGCAACTAGCGGGATAGGTCGAGAGACGCAGTATTTT. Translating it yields CASSQATSGIGRETQYF.

This CDR3 is CASSGSGETQYF. In DNA, the CDR3 is TGTGCCAGCAGCGGGAGTGGCGAGACCCAGTACTTC. The chain has TRBV2 and TRBJ2-5; possible D gene TRBD2, 6 bases. Germline assignment: CDR1 SNHLY and CDR2 FYNNEI. The CDR3 is made up of 12 amino acids. The V end lost 6 bases, the J end lost 5 bases, and 10 bases lay between the germline ends.

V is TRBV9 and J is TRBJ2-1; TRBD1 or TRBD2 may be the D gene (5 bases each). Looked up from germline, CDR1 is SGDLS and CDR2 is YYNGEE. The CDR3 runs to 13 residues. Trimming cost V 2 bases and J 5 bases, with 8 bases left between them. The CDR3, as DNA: TGTGCCAGCAGCGTTCAGGGAGACAATGAGCAGTTCTTC. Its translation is CASSVQGDNEQFF.

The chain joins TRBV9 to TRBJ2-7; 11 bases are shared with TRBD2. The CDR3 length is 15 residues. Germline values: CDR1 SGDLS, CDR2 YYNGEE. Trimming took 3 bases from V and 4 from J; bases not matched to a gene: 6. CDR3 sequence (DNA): TGTGCCAGCAGCGAACTAGCGGGGGAGATGTACGAGCAGTACTTC. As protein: CASSELAGEMYEQYF.

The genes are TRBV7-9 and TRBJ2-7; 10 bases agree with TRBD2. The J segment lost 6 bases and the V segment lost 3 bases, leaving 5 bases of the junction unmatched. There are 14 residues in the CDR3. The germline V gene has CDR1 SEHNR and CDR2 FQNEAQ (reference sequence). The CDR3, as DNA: TGTGCCAGCAGCTTCCTAGCGGGAGACCCCGAGCAGTACTTC. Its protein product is CASSFLAGDPEQYF.